A single sample is the source of the 14 T cell receptor beta chains below, sequenced in a study of blood T cell repertoires in COVID-19. Sequencing was performed with immunoSEQ multiplex PCR; in TCRdb, only in-frame clones are kept and a portion is missing. Of under 20,000 clones in the sample, under 95% are singletons; the top ten hold 15% to 20%. The sequenced sample consisted of peripheral blood. These receptors all stem from a human donor in a cohort sampled during active COVID-19.

The chain combines TRBV7-3 with TRBJ2-2; D may be TRBD2 (5 bases). Germline V gene lookup returns CDR1 SGHTA and CDR2 FQGTGA. V shed 1 base and J shed 7 bases, with 16 bases lying between them. This CDR3 has 16 amino acids. CDR3 nucleotide sequence: TGTGCCAGCAGCTTAATCAGCCCCGAAAGCGGCGGGGAGCTGTTTTTT. Translating gives CASSLISPESGGELFF.

The V gene is TRBV24-1, the J gene TRBJ2-1; D call uncertain. The CDR3 covers 14 residues. Looked up from germline, CDR1 is KGHDR and CDR2 is SFDVKD. Trimming removed 8 bases at V and 0 bases at J, with 10 bases between. Here the CDR3 reads CATTGGRSYNEQFF. CDR3 nucleotides: TGTGCCACCACTGGCGGCCGCTCCTACAATGAGCAGTTCTTC.

This clone was detected once. The CDR3 DNA sequence: TGCGCCAGCAGTGAGGGGGGGGTTTACGAGCAGTACTTC. It encodes CASSEGGVYEQYF. The chain has TRBV10-1 and TRBJ2-7; 7 bases are a match to TRBD2. The V segment lost 2 bases and the J segment 4 bases; nucleotides outside the gene matches: 2. CDR3 length: 13 residues. Germline loops: CDR1 WNHNN, CDR2 SYGVQD (reference sequence).

This rearrangement joins TRBV9 to TRBJ2-3; 7 nucleotides align to TRBD2. This CDR3 region has 18 residues. Germline CDR1 is SGDLS and CDR2 is YYNGEE. The V gene end was trimmed by 0 bases and the J gene end by 2 bases; junction bases not matched to a gene: 12. The CDR3 DNA follows: TGTGCCAGCAGCGTAGGGGTGGAGACGGGGGGTCTCACAGATACGCAGTATTTT. Translation: CASSVGVETGGLTDTQYF.

The chain links TRBV9 to TRBJ2-5, with 8 bases that match TRBD2. The CDR3 has 16 residues. J was trimmed by 2 bases and V by 0 bases; bases with no gene match: 6. The germline V gene encodes CDR1 SGDLS and CDR2 YYNGEE. The CDR3 spells CASSVVAAGVQETQYF. In DNA, the CDR3 is TGTGCCAGCAGCGTAGTAGCAGCGGGGGTACAAGAGACCCAGTACTTC.

The chain uses TRBV5-1 and TRBJ1-1, with 8 nucleotides matching TRBD1. Germline values: CDR1 SGHRS, CDR2 YFSETQ. V dropped 10 bases and J dropped 1; count of bases not matched to a gene: 12. The CDR3 contains 15 residues. In nucleotides, the CDR3 is TGCGCCCCACAAATAGGCACAGGGGGGAACACTGAAGCTTTCTTT. Protein product: CAPQIGTGGNTEAFF.

The chain is built from TRBV3-1 (or the pseudogene TRBV3-2) and TRBJ2-3, with TRBD2 matching 12 bases. Germline lookup yields CDR1 LGHDT and CDR2 YNNKEL (reference sequence). The CDR3 totals 15 residues. V lost 4 bases to trimming and J lost 5 bases; unmatched junction nucleotides: 4. The CDR3 loop is CASSRLAGEGDTQYF. The CDR3 DNA reads TGTGCCAGCAGCCGACTAGCGGGGGAAGGAGATACGCAGTATTTT.

The rearrangement joins TRBV28 to TRBJ2-3; 12 bases line up with TRBD2. This CDR3 is built from 15 residues. Germline trimming cut 6 bases from V and 4 bases from J; bases unmatched to any gene: 5. In germline, CDR1 is MDHEN, CDR2 SYDVKM. CDR3 loop: CASSTLAGGPDTQYF. CDR3 DNA sequence: TGTGCCAGCAGCACCCTAGCGGGAGGGCCAGATACGCAGTATTTT.

The chain recombines TRBV7-9 with TRBJ1-2; 9 positions agree with TRBD1. The germline V gene has CDR1 SEHNR and CDR2 FQNEAQ (reference sequence). V was pared by 4 bases and J by 5 bases, with 11 bases of the junction left unmatched. The CDR3 extends over 16 amino acids. The CDR3 region has the DNA TGTGCCAGCAGCTCCCAGACAGGGGGTGCCCTTTATGGCTACACCTTC. As protein: CASSSQTGGALYGYTF.

The chain links TRBV7-9 to TRBJ2-1; TRBD2 aligns across 8 bases. Germline CDR1 and CDR2: SEHNR and FQNEAQ (reference sequence). J was trimmed by 9 bases and V by 7 bases; bases with no gene match: 20. The CDR3 is 17 amino acids. CDR3 protein: CASTPLNSGAPRSEQFF. CDR3 nucleotides: TGTGCCAGCACTCCTTTGAATAGCGGGGCCCCAAGGAGTGAGCAGTTCTTC.

J is TRBJ2-6 and V is TRBV7-8; 11 bases are shared with TRBD1. The CDR3 totals 18 residues. V trimming: 4 bases; J trimming: 0 bases; junction bases outside the gene matches: 5. Looked up from germline, CDR1 is SGHVS and CDR2 is FQNEAQ. CDR3 amino acids: CASSSAGTGGSGANVLTF. In nucleotides, the CDR3 is TGTGCCAGCAGCTCTGCCGGGACAGGGGGCTCTGGGGCCAACGTCCTGACTTTC.

The chain combines TRBV9 with TRBJ1-1; no reliable D call. The V gene's germline CDR1 is SGDLS and CDR2 YYNGEE. The V and J ends lost 1 base and 1 base respectively, with 8 bases between them. The CDR3 length is 14 residues. The CDR3 region has the DNA TGTGCCAGCAGCGTAATAGGCGGGAACACTGAAGCTTTCTTT. This translates into CASSVIGGNTEAFF.

The chain joins TRBV5-6 to TRBJ2-5, with D perhaps TRBD1 (6 bases). The V gene lost 2 bases and the J gene lost 5 bases, with 16 bases spanning the gap. The length of the CDR3 is 15 residues. Germline CDR1 and CDR2: SGHDT and YYEEEE. In DNA form, the CDR3 reads TGTGCCAGCAGCTTTCGAACAGGGCGACGGGAGACCCAGTACTTC. Its protein product is CASSFRTGRRETQYF.

The genes are TRBV12-3 or TRBV12-4 and TRBJ2-7; 8 bases align to TRBD1. This CDR3 has 13 residues. The junction had 7 bases not matched to a gene; V was cut back by 6 bases and J by 6 bases. CDR3 in amino acids: CASSTGTGGEQYF. Written as DNA, the CDR3 is TGTGCCAGCAGCACCGGGACAGGAGGCGAGCAGTACTTC.